The clone carrying this T cell receptor (beta chain) was seen just once. The data were obtained in a study of blood T cell repertoires in COVID-19. Study-wide background: There were acute and convalescent COVID-19 samples, and they came from the United States, Italy and Spain. PBMCs, B-cell-depleted T cells, or T cells provided the cDNA or gDNA that made up the material.

Original handling: Scientists estimated how many nucleated cells there were by amplifying reference gene primers. The repertoire was sequenced with immunoSEQ multiplex PCR; TCRdb's copy has only in-frame clones and lacks some. For V, J and clone size, that table is used; D and trimming come from the DNA. The table lists 250,000 to 300,000 clones, 82% of them singletons, with less than 4% in the top ten. The germline V and J ends were trimmed by 4 bases and 5 bases, with 13 bases remaining between them. Per the germline V gene, CDR1 is SGHDT and CDR2 is YYEEEE. The CDR3 loop spans 13 amino acids. This sequence originates from a woman aged 18-35 years with acute or convalescent COVID-19. The sample taken for sequencing was peripheral blood. The rearrangement joins TRBV5-6 to TRBJ2-7; possibly TRBD2 for D (5 bases). For the CDR3, the DNA is TGTGCCAGCAGCATACTAGGCGGTAACGAGCAGTACTTC. Encoded protein: CASSILGGNEQYF.